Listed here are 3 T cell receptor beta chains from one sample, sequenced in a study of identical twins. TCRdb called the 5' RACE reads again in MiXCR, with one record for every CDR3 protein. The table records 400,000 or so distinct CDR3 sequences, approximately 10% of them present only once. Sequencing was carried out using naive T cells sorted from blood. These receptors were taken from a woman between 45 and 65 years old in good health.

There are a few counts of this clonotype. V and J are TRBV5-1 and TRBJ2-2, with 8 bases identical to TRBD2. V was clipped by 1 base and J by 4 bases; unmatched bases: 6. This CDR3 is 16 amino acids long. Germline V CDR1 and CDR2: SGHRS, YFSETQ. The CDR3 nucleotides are TGCGCCAGCAGCTTGTCCGGGAGGGTCGGCACCGGGGAGCTGTTTTTT. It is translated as CASSLSGRVGTGELFF.

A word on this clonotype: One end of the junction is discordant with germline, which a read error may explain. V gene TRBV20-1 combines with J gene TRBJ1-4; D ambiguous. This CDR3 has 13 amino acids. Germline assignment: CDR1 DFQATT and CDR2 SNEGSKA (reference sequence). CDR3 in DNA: TGCAGTGCTAGAACGGATATTAATGAAAATCTGTTTTTT. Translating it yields CSARTDINENLFF.

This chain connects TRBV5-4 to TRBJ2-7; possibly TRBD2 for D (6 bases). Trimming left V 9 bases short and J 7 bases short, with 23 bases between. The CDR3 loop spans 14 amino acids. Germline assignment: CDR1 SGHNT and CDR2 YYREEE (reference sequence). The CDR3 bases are TGTGCCAACCGCGGGGACGCATACGCGGGGGAGCAGTACGTC. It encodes CANRGDAYAGEQYV.